One sample yielded the 9 T cell receptor beta chains listed below, sequenced in a study of blood T cell repertoires in COVID-19. The table came from immunoSEQ multiplex PCR; TCRdb's copy has only in-frame clones and leaves some out. In the table there are 90,000 to 100,000 clones, about 70% of which are singletons. Sequencing was done on a sample of peripheral blood. The receptors were sampled from a woman in her sixties or seventies in a cohort sampled during active or convalescent COVID-19.

The gene calls are TRBV29-1 and TRBJ2-3, with 16 positions matching TRBD2. The germline V gene encodes CDR1 SQVTM and CDR2 ANQGSEA. The CDR3 spans 15 residues. V dropped 6 bases and J dropped 4; count of bases not matched to a gene: 4. The DNA of the CDR3 is TGCAGCGTCCTGGGACTAGCGGGGGGGGCAGATACGCAGTATTTT. It is translated as CSVLGLAGGADTQYF.

This clone came up a few times. The chain couples TRBV7-3 to TRBJ2-5, with 7 bases matching TRBD1. This CDR3 comprises 13 residues. V was pared by 4 bases and J by 5 bases, with 4 bases of the junction left unmatched. Germline loops: CDR1 SGHTA, CDR2 FQGTGA. CDR3 protein: CASSSGQRETQYF. DNA for the CDR3: TGTGCCAGCAGCTCGGGACAGCGGGAGACCCAGTACTTC. Full variable domain (missing parts from reference TRBV7-3 and TRBJ2-5): GAGVSQTPSNKVTEKGKYVELRCDPISGHTALYWYRQSLGQGPEFLIYFQGTGAADDSGLPNDRFFAVRPEGSVSTLKIQRTERGDSAVYLCASSSGQRETQYFGPGTRLLVL.

This clone was detected a few times. The chain links TRBV7-9 to TRBJ1-4; tentatively, D is TRBD1 (5 bases). The germline V and J ends were trimmed by 0 bases and 8 bases, with 16 bases remaining between them. CDR3 length: 16 residues. CDR1 is SEHNR, CDR2 FQNEAQ, per germline (reference sequence). The CDR3: CASSLAVRQGFEKLFF. DNA of the CDR3: TGTGCCAGCAGCTTAGCTGTGCGGCAGGGTTTCGAAAAACTGTTTTTT.

J is TRBJ1-5 and V is TRBV20-1; TRBD1 aligns across 7 bases. Germline V gene data show CDR1 as DFQATT and CDR2 as SNEGSKA (reference sequence). The V segment lost 3 bases and the J segment 7 bases; nucleotides outside the gene matches: 9. The CDR3 consists of 14 residues. The CDR3 here is CSASSGGHGQPQHF. The CDR3 DNA reads as TGCAGTGCTAGTTCAGGGGGACATGGGCAGCCCCAGCATTTT.

V usage is TRBV19 and J usage is TRBJ1-2, with a possible D match to TRBD1 (6 bases). Germline CDR1 is LNHDA and CDR2 is SQIVND (reference sequence). Trimming shortened V by 4 bases and J by 0 bases, and 9 bases separated the two germline ends. The CDR3 extends over 14 amino acids. The DNA of the CDR3 is TGTGCCAGTAGTAGTGGGGGCTCTAACTATGGCTACACCTTC. Its protein is CASSSGGSNYGYTF.

This chain joins TRBV2 and TRBJ2-7; 8 bases map to TRBD1. The junction had 7 bases not matched to a gene; V was cut back by 11 bases and J by 1 base. Per germline, CDR1 SNHLY and CDR2 FYNNEI. This CDR3 region has 13 residues. The CDR3 region is CAGGGQGSYEQYF. CDR3 in DNA: TGTGCCGGAGGAGGACAGGGTTCCTACGAGCAGTACTTC.

This clone has a handful of counts. The chain employs TRBV7-3 and TRBJ2-3, with 7 nucleotides matching TRBD1. The V and J ends lost 2 bases and 1 base, in that order; junction bases with no gene match: 6. The CDR3 loop spans 16 amino acids. Germline V gives CDR1 SGHTA, CDR2 FQGTGA. As DNA, the CDR3 is TGTGCCAGCAGCTTACAGGGGGTATGGGGCACAGATACGCAGTATTTT. It translates to CASSLQGVWGTDTQYF.

This sequence joins TRBV9 and TRBJ2-5, with a tentative D call TRBD1 (6 bases). Germline values: CDR1 SGDLS, CDR2 YYNGEE. The V end was cut by 1 base, the J end by 7 bases, with 8 bases between. CDR3 length: 12 residues. CDR3 in amino acids: CASSVLGGTQYF. Written as DNA, the CDR3 is TGTGCCAGCAGCGTATTAGGGGGGACCCAGTACTTC.

The chain carries TRBV6-5 and TRBJ1-1; 7 nucleotides agree with TRBD1. V shed 2 bases, J shed 5 bases, and the junction held 5 bases outside the gene matches. The CDR3 totals 14 residues. CDR1 MNHEY and CDR2 SVGAGI come from the germline V gene. The CDR3 region has the DNA TGTGCCAGCAGTTACAAGGGGGCGCGAACTGAAGCTTTCTTT. This encodes CASSYKGARTEAFF.